Following are 8 T cell receptor beta chains from one sample sequenced in a study of T cells after posttransplantation cyclophosphamide. Sequencing used immunoSEQ multiplex PCR; TCRdb keeps in-frame clones, though not all of them. This repertoire holds 40,000 to 60,000 clones, and none appear only once. Source material: PBMCs. The receptor set was obtained from a man aged 40-49 years in good health, CMV-negative, and a related stem cell transplant donor.

In its sample, this clone was seen many times. The chain recombines TRBV29-1 with TRBJ2-3, with 8 bases fitting TRBD2. This CDR3 has 16 amino acids. With V trimmed by 3 bases and J by 4 bases, 12 bases remained unmatched. Per the germline V gene, CDR1 is SQVTM and CDR2 is ANQGSEA. In DNA, the CDR3 is TGCAGCGTTGAGAGGGCGTTTGCGGGAGGCGCAGATACGCAGTATTTT. Its translation: CSVERAFAGGADTQYF.

This clone appeared many times. The chain is built from TRBV28 and TRBJ1-4; 7 nucleotides match TRBD1. The CDR3 extends over 15 amino acids. Per the germline V gene, CDR1 is MDHEN and CDR2 is SYDVKM. V was clipped by 6 bases and J by 6 bases; unmatched bases: 10. CDR3 in DNA: TGTGCCAGCAGAGCTACAGGGGCCGGGGATGAAAAACTGTTTTTT. It is translated as CASRATGAGDEKLFF.

This clone was recorded at least ten times. The genes are TRBV5-1 and TRBJ2-3; TRBD2 aligns across 7 bases. This CDR3 has 16 amino acids. The germline CDR1 and CDR2 sequences are SGHRS and YFSETQ. Trimming removed 4 bases from V and 0 bases from J; junction bases left unmatched: 8. The CDR3 is CASSMTSSSSTDTQYF. CDR3 bases: TGCGCCAGCAGCATGACTAGCTCGTCTAGCACAGATACGCAGTATTTT.

In this sample, this clone turned up many times. This chain connects TRBV28 to TRBJ2-7; maybe TRBD1 (7 bases). V gave up 8 bases and J gave up 4 bases, with 18 bases separating them. The germline V gene encodes CDR1 MDHEN and CDR2 SYDVKM. CDR3 length: 14 residues. Here the CDR3 DNA reads TGTGCCAGCTTCAGGCAGGGGGGCTTATACGAGCAGTACTTC. This sequence encodes CASFRQGGLYEQYF. Together with reference TRBV28 and TRBJ2-7, the CDR3 gives the full variable domain: DVKVTQSSRYLVKRTGEKVFLECVQDMDHENMFWYRQDPGLGLRLIYFSYDVKMKEKGDIPEGYSVSREKKERFSLILESASTNQTSMYLCASFRQGGLYEQYFGPGTRLTVT.

The table lists this clone with many counts. The V call is TRBV5-4, the J call TRBJ2-5; possibly TRBD2 for D (6 bases). With 0 bases removed from V and 5 bases from J, the gap between germline ends came to 11 bases. The CDR3 is made up of 14 amino acids. The germline V gene has CDR1 SGHNT and CDR2 YYREEE (reference sequence). CDR3 protein: CASSLEGGIETQYF. The CDR3 nucleotides are TGTGCCAGCAGCTTGGAGGGCGGGATCGAGACCCAGTACTTC.

This clone was observed at least ten times. The chain carries TRBV5-6 and TRBJ2-1, with 7 bases identical to TRBD2. Germline assignment: CDR1 SGHDT and CDR2 YYEEEE. This CDR3 comprises 14 residues. The V and J ends lost 4 bases and 5 bases, in that order; junction bases with no gene match: 6. The CDR3 is CASSRGLPNNEQFF. The CDR3 nucleotides read TGTGCCAGCAGCCGGGGACTACCCAACAATGAGCAGTTCTTC.

This clone has ten or more counts. The rearrangement uses TRBV6-6 and TRBJ2-2, with D tentatively TRBD1 (6 bases). The CDR3 runs to 14 residues. The V end was cut by 5 bases, the J end by 3 bases, with 10 bases between. CDR1 and CDR2 (germline): MNHNY, SVGAGI (reference sequence). In DNA, the CDR3 is TGTGCCAGCAGTAACAGGGACGACACCGGGGAGCTGTTTTTT. This gives the protein CASSNRDDTGELFF.

This clone showed up many times. The chain has TRBV5-5 and TRBJ2-1, with 9 positions matching TRBD2. Germline CDR1 is SGHKS and CDR2 is YYEKEE (reference sequence). Trimming took 0 bases from V and 6 from J; bases not matched to a gene: 4. CDR3 size: 15 residues. The chain's CDR3 is CASSLVGAGGNEQFF. For the CDR3, the DNA is TGTGCCAGCAGCTTGGTCGGAGCGGGAGGCAATGAGCAGTTCTTC.